This is a list of T cell receptor beta chains from one sample in a study of blood T cell repertoires in COVID-19. Only in-frame clones appear in the TCRdb table, and some are missing; sequencing was by immunoSEQ multiplex PCR. The sample lists about 94,000 clones, around 74% seen once, with 3.9% in the top ten. The sample taken for sequencing was peripheral blood. The receptors come from a man aged 70-80 years with COVID-19, enrolled during active disease. Both conserved end residues are part of each CDR3. The order of the fields is clone size, J gene, V gene, D gene, CDR3 protein, CDR3 DNA. A D gene is named only where the DNA matches it firmly. Size values are once, few and many counts, or a class for expanded clones, and some rows have none.

.	TRBJ2-3	TRBV4-3	.	CASSQEDRRTRSTDTQYF	TGCGCCAGCAGCCAAGAAGATCGTAGGACTCGAAGCACAGATACGCAGTATTTT
.	TRBJ1-2	TRBV5-1	.	CASSLILADNGYTF	TGCGCCAGCAGCTTGATACTCGCGGACAATGGCTACACCTTC
once	TRBJ2-1	TRBV7-3	TRBD1	CASSSGTGGEQFF	TGTGCCAGCAGCTCCGGGACAGGCGGGGAGCAGTTCTTC
.	TRBJ2-7	TRBV7-2	.	CASSFKGVPAEQYF	TGTGCCAGCAGCTTTAAGGGAGTCCCAGCTGAGCAGTACTTC
.	TRBJ1-1	TRBV6-1	TRBD1	CASSELPGGEAFF	TGTGCCAGCAGTGAATTGCCAGGGGGTGAAGCTTTCTTT
.	TRBJ2-1	TRBV4-1	TRBD2	CASSQASGRASEQFF	TGCGCCAGCAGCCAAGCTAGCGGGAGAGCCAGTGAGCAGTTCTTC
once	TRBJ2-2	TRBV19	.	CASSPGTQTGELFF	TGTGCCAGTAGTCCCGGGACTCAGACCGGGGAGCTGTTTTTT
.	TRBJ2-3	TRBV6-2/TRBV6-3	TRBD2	CASSILAGGTDTQYF	TGTGCCAGCAGTATTCTAGCGGGTGGCACAGATACGCAGTATTTT
many	TRBJ2-5	TRBV4-3	TRBD2	CASSHLGLAGVGETQYF	TGCGCCAGCAGCCACCTAGGACTAGCGGGGGTTGGAGAGACCCAGTACTTC
.	TRBJ2-1	TRBV5-4	TRBD1	CASSHGGQGAGEQFF	TGTGCCAGCAGCCATGGCGGACAGGGGGCTGGCGAGCAGTTCTTC
few	TRBJ2-5	TRBV27	TRBD1	CASSPGTVRETQYF	TGTGCCAGCAGTCCCGGGACAGTTCGGGAGACCCAGTACTTC
few	TRBJ1-1	TRBV5-5	.	CASSQRYEAFF	TGTGCCAGCAGCCAGCGCTATGAAGCTTTCTTT
.	TRBJ2-7	TRBV7-8	TRBD2	CASSPPLRLAGDEQYF	TGTGCCAGCAGCCCCCCTCTCCGACTAGCGGGAGACGAGCAGTACTTC
.	TRBJ1-5	TRBV5-1	.	CASSPGTSNQPQHF	TGCGCCAGCAGTCCCGGGACAAGCAATCAGCCCCAGCATTTT
.	TRBJ1-5	TRBV9	.	CASSVQGMSNQPQHF	TGTGCCAGCAGCGTCCAGGGGATGAGCAATCAGCCCCAGCATTTT
few	TRBJ1-1	TRBV7-9	.	CASSLLSGWNTEAFF	TGTGCCAGCAGCTTGTTGTCAGGGTGGAACACTGAAGCTTTCTTT
few	TRBJ1-4	TRBV3-1/TRBV3-2	TRBD1	CASSQFRQGLNEKLFF	TGTGCCAGCAGCCAGTTCCGACAGGGACTGAATGAAAAACTGTTTTTT
.	TRBJ2-7	TRBV29-1	TRBD1	CSVEPRQGSYEQYF	TGCAGCGTTGAACCTAGACAGGGGTCCTACGAGCAGTACTTC
.	TRBJ2-7	TRBV6-5	TRBD1	CASSFGTGGFEQYF	TGTGCCAGCAGTTTTGGGACAGGGGGCTTCGAGCAGTACTTC
.	TRBJ2-7	TRBV5-6	.	CASSLDWGGEQYF	TGTGCCAGCAGCTTGGACTGGGGAGGCGAGCAGTACTTC
once	TRBJ1-1	TRBV6-6	TRBD1	CASSYSGDRTEAFF	TGTGCCAGCAGTTACTCGGGGGACAGGACTGAAGCTTTCTTT
.	TRBJ2-1	TRBV18	TRBD2	CASSPKRGTSGSQGLNNEQFF	TGTGCCAGCTCACCAAAACGTGGGACTAGCGGGAGTCAAGGGCTCAACAATGAGCAGTTCTTC
.	TRBJ1-1	TRBV6-5	TRBD1	CASSYSPQGMTTEAFF	TGTGCCAGCAGTTACTCGCCACAGGGGATGACCACTGAAGCTTTCTTT
few	TRBJ1-3	TRBV5-6	.	CASSWYRSSGNTIYF	TGTGCCAGCAGCTGGTACAGGAGCTCTGGAAACACCATATATTTT
few	TRBJ2-1	TRBV7-3	.	CASAESSYNEQFF	TGTGCCAGCGCGGAGAGCTCCTACAATGAGCAGTTCTTC
.	TRBJ1-4	TRBV27	TRBD1	CASSFGQGLRSTNEKLFF	TGTGCCAGCAGTTTTGGACAGGGCTTGAGGTCAACTAATGAAAAACTGTTTTTT
many	TRBJ1-2	TRBV5-4	TRBD1	CASSNGQGDGYTF	TGTGCCAGCAGTAACGGACAGGGGGATGGCTACACCTTC
.	TRBJ2-7	TRBV20-1	.	CSAASSYEQYF	TGCAGTGCCGCATCTAGCTACGAGCAGTACTTC
.	TRBJ1-5	TRBV28	.	CASSLTGTFNQPQHF	TGTGCCAGCAGTTTAACCGGGACATTTAATCAGCCCCAGCATTTT
.	TRBJ2-7	TRBV18	TRBD2	CASSSSGLAIYEQYF	TGTGCCAGCTCATCCTCGGGACTAGCGATCTACGAGCAGTACTTC
.	TRBJ2-6	TRBV7-3	TRBD1	CASSRQGLSGANVLTF	TGTGCCAGCAGTCGACAGGGGTTGTCTGGGGCCAACGTCCTGACTTTC
.	TRBJ2-3	TRBV5-1	.	CASSLGGKDTDTQYF	TGCGCCAGCAGCTTGGGCGGCAAGGACACAGATACGCAGTATTTT
once	TRBJ2-3	TRBV9	TRBD2	CASSSNAGVAGDTQYF	TGTGCCAGCAGCTCGAACGCCGGGGTAGCGGGAGATACGCAGTATTTT
few	TRBJ2-5	TRBV4-2	TRBD2	CASSPWTSGRGETQYF	TGTGCCAGCAGCCCATGGACTAGCGGGAGGGGAGAGACCCAGTACTTC
once	TRBJ2-7	TRBV18	TRBD1	CASSPSQGSYSYEQYF	TGTGCCAGCTCACCCTCACAGGGGTCATACTCCTACGAGCAGTACTTC
.	TRBJ2-3	TRBV27	TRBD1	CASRTGHEPTDTQYF	TGTGCCAGCAGGACAGGGCATGAACCCACAGATACGCAGTATTTT
.	TRBJ1-6	TRBV27	.	CASSREPQRSDSPLHF	TGTGCCAGCAGTAGGGAGCCCCAAAGGTCGGATTCACCCCTCCACTTT
.	TRBJ2-4	TRBV29-1	.	CSVRGISAAIQYF	TGCAGCGTTCGCGGGATTTCAGCGGCCATTCAGTACTTC
once	TRBJ2-5	TRBV3-1/TRBV3-2	.	CASSSGRGRRETQYF	TGTGCCAGCAGCTCCGGGAGGGGGCGCCGGGAGACCCAGTACTTC